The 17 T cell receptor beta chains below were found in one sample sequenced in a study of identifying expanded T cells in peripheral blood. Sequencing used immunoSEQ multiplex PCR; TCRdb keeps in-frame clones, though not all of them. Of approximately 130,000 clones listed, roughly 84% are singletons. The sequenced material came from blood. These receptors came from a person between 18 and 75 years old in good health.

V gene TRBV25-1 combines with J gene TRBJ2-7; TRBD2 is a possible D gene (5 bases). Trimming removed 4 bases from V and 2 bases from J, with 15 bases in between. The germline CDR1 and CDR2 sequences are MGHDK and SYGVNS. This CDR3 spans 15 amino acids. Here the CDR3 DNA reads TGTGCCAGCAGTGCCCTCTTCGGGGTTACCTACGAGCAGTACTTC. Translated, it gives CASSALFGVTYEQYF.

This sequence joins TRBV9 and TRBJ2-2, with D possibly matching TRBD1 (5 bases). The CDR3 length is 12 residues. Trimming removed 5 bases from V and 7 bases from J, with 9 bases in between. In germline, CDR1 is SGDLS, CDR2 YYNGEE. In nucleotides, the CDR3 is TGTGCCAGCAGTACACAGGTCGGGGAGCTGTTTTTT. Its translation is CASSTQVGELFF.

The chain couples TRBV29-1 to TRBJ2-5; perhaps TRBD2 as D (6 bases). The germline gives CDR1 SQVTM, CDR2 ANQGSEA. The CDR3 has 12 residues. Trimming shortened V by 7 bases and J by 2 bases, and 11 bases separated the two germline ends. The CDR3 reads CSAVLAQETQYF. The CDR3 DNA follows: TGCAGCGCCGTACTAGCACAAGAGACCCAGTACTTC.

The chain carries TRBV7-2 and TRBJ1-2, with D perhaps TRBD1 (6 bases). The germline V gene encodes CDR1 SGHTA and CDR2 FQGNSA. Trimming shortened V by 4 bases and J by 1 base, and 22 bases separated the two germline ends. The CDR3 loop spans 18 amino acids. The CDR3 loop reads CASSSSLYKTGFNYGYTF. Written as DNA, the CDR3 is TGTGCCAGCAGCTCCTCCCTCTATAAGACAGGCTTTAACTATGGCTACACCTTC.

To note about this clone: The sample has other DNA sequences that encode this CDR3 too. CDR3 residues: CASSSTDRGDTQYF. The CDR3 DNA follows: TGCGCCAGCAGCTCGACGGACAGGGGAGATACGCAGTATTTT. V is TRBV5-1 and J is TRBJ2-3; TRBD1 agrees at 9 bases. Trimming at V came to 3 bases and at J to 5 bases, leaving 4 bases not matched to a gene. The CDR3 spans 14 residues. Per the germline V gene, CDR1 is SGHRS and CDR2 is YFSETQ.

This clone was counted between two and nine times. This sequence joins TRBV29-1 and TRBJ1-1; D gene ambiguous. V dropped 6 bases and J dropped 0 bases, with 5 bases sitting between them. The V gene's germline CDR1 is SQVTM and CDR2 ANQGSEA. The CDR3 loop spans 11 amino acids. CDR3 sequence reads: CSVGLNTEAFF. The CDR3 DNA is TGCAGCGTCGGCCTGAACACTGAAGCTTTCTTT.

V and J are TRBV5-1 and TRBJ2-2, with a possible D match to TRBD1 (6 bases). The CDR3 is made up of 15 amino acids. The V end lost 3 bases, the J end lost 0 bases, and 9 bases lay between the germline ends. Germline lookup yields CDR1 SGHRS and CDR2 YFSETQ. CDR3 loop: CASSWGHSNTGELFF. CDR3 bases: TGCGCCAGCAGCTGGGGACATTCGAACACCGGGGAGCTGTTTTTT.

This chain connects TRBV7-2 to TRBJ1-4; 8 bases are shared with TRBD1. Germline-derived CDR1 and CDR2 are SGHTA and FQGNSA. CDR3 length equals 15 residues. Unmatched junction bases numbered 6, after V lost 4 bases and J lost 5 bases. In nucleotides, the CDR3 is TGTGCCAGCAGCTCGCAGGGGGCAGTAAATGAAAAACTGTTTTTT. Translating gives CASSSQGAVNEKLFF.

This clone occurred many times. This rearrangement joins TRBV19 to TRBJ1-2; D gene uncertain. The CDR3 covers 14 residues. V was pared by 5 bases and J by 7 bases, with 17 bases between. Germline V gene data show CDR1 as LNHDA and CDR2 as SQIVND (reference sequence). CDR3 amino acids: CASSVGPPVPGYTF. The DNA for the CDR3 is TGTGCCAGTAGTGTCGGTCCGCCGGTCCCTGGCTACACCTTC. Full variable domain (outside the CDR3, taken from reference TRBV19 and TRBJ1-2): DGGITQSPKYLFRKEGQNVTLSCEQNLNHDAMYWYRQDPGQGLRLIYYSQIVNDFQKGDIAEGYSVSREKKESFPLTVTSAQKNPTAFYLCASSVGPPVPGYTFGSGTRLTVV.

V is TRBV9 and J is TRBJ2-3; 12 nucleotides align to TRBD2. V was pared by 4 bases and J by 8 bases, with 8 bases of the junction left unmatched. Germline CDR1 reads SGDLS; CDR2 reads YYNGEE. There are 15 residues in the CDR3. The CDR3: CASSTLAGGPSTQYF. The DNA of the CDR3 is TGTGCCAGCAGCACTCTAGCGGGGGGGCCGAGTACGCAGTATTTT.

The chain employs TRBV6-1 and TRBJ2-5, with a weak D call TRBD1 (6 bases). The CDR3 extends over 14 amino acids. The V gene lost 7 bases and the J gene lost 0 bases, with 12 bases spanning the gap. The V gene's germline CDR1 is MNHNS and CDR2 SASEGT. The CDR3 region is CASNPQGNQETQYF. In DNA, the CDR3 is TGTGCCAGCAATCCACAGGGAAACCAAGAGACCCAGTACTTC.

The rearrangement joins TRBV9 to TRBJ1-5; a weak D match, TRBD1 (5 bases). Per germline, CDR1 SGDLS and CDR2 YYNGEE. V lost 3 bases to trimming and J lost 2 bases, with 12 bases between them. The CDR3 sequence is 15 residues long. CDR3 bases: TGTGCCAGCAGCGCGAGCGGGGGGGGCAATCAGCCCCAGCATTTT. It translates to CASSASGGGNQPQHF.

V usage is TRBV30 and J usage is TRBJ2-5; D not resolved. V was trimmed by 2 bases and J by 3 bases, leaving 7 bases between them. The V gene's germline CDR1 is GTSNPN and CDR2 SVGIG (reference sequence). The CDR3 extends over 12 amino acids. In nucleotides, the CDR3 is TGTGCCTGGAGTAAGGTTGAAGAGACCCAGTACTTC. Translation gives CAWSKVEETQYF.

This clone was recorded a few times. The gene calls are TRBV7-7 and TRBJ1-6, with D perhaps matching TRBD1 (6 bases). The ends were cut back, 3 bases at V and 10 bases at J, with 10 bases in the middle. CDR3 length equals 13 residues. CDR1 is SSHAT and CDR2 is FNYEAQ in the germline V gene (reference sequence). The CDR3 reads CASSFVQGSPLHF. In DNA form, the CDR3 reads TGTGCCAGCAGCTTCGTACAGGGCTCACCCCTCCACTTT.

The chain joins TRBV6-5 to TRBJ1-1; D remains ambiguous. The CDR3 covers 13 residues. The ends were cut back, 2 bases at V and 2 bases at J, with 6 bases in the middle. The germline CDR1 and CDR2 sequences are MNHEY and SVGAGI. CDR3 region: CASSYLINTEAFF. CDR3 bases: TGTGCCAGCAGTTACCTCATTAACACTGAAGCTTTCTTT.

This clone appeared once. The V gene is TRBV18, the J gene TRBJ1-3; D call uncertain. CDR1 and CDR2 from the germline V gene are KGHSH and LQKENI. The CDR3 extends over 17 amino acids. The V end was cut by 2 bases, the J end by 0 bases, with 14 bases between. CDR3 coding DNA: TGTGCCAGCTCACCATTGGTCACGACGGGCTCTGGAAACACCATATATTTT. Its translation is CASSPLVTTGSGNTIYF.

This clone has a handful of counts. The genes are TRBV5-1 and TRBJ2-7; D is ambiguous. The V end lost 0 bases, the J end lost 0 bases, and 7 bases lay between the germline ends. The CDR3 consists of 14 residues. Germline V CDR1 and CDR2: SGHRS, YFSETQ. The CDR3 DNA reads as TGCGCCAGCAGCTTGGAGCAGTACTCCTACGAGCAGTACTTC. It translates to CASSLEQYSYEQYF.